The following is a T cell receptor (beta chain) sequence with its context. TCRdb recomputed calls from the reads with MiXCR, one row per CDR3 protein. Of about 360,000 distinct CDR3 sequences listed, less than 20% were seen once; the top ten hold 8.7%. This specimen belongs to a study of T cell repertoires in cytomegalovirus infection. The CDR3 totals 13 residues. Germline CDR1 is SQVTM and CDR2 is ANQGSEA. V was pared by 4 bases and J by 0 bases, with 9 bases between. Sequenced: PBMCs. The source is a human donor in good health (CMV status not recorded). Some clones in this sample may be carry-over from other donors' samples. The chain links TRBV29-1 to TRBJ1-1; D unclear. As DNA, the CDR3 is TGCAGCGTTGTCCCAGGTCTGAACACTGAAGCTTTCTTT. This sequence encodes CSVVPGLNTEAFF.